The T cell receptor beta chain described here comes from a study of T cells in Graves' hyperthyroidism and ophthalmopathy (dated by TCRdb to the late 2010s). Regarding the complete study: Peripheral blood was sampled at the time of initial diagnosis, prior to any treatment. Following sampling, methimazole starting at 30 mg daily was given to hyperthyroidism patients, and high-dose intravenous methylprednisolone was given to ophthalmopathy patients. Prospective prediction of ophthalmopathy was tested in an independent validation cohort of fewer than 20 hyperthyroidism patients and 17 patients who later progressed to ophthalmopathy. TCR Vbeta CDR3 sequencing of 140 or so peripheral blood samples (over 40 ophthalmopathy, 75 hyperthyroidism and roughly 17 progressor patients) is reported in the paper. The 75 to 100 discovery patients were divided at random into training and test sets in a 7:3 ratio. To identify TCR V-J signatures that set the groups apart, the researchers used a discovery cohort of 100 patients, made up of 40 to 45 with Graves' ophthalmopathy and approximately 57 with stable Graves' hyperthyroidism. The study also compared thyroid tissue and blood T-cell repertoires from more than five Graves' hyperthyroidism patients.

Study-wide findings and limitations: Most expanded thyroid clonotypes (frequency above 0.001) were also found in blood, which suggests that blood repertoires may mirror thyroid immune responses. Ophthalmopathy was separated from stable hyperthyroidism by a 13 V-J signature model, with approximately 89% sensitivity and 81% to 83% specificity obtained in cross-validation and 80%/75% obtained in testing. In validation, the model predicted progression to ophthalmopathy with 60% to 71% sensitivity and less than 80% specificity, a median of around 6.6 months before onset. Sample size was not statistically predetermined, and investigators were not blinded to group allocation.

The TCR beta CDR3 regions were amplified from RNA transcripts. A first-round RT-PCR of the TCR CDR3 used the HTBI primer set with the Qiagen OneStep RT-PCR kit. A second multiplex PCR round built the libraries, followed by size selection and purification. Sequencing of the libraries was done on an Illumina HiSeq2000 using paired-end 100 bp reads. In the source study's methods: Raw data were processed with SOAPnuke, discarding reads with adapters, uncalled bases, mean Phred below 15, or no exact constant-primer or identifier match. High-quality paired reads were merged using COPE v1.2.5, and each unique nucleotide sequence was defined as a clonotype. Clonotypes were aligned to IMGT TRBV, TRBD and TRBJ reference segments using MiTCR v1.1. The analysis was restricted to V-J combinations with a frequency above 0.0001, which together covered 99% to 99.2% of the repertoires. A TCS score was defined as the ratio between F50 (clonal expansion) and ExV (chaos), using BLOSUM62-based TCRdist between CDR3 peptides within each V-J. Welch's t-statistics and random forest reduced around 550 V-J features to fewer than 15, which were used in a naive Bayes classifier (R e1071). The Morisita-Horn index was used to measure how similar the thyroid and blood repertoires were. TCRdb's own reprocessing of the public reads used fastp at Q25 and MiXCR and kept productive beta chains. Entries are consolidated by CDR3 protein sequence, retaining the most common genes and DNA. The V and J calls follow TCRdb's processing rather than the paper's. In all, the sample holds 600,000 to 700,000 distinct CDR3 sequences, and roughly 14% of those were seen once. Approximately 4.2% of the sample is taken by the ten largest.

In the ophthalmopathy patients, disease was moderately to severely active, with a Clinical Activity Score of 3 or more, a NOSPECS grade of 4 or more, and a duration of less than 3 months. Patients with uncontrolled infections, other autoimmune diseases, pregnancy or lactation were excluded. Diagnoses were based on clinical symptoms, serum thyroxine and TRAb, thyroid ultrasound and orbital computed tomography. PBMCs were separated from roughly 9.3 ml of fresh peripheral blood using Ficoll-Paque density gradient centrifugation. Total RNA was extracted using Trizol reagent, and RNA quality was assessed on an Agilent 2100 Bioanalyzer. Remarks on this clonotype: Its antigen is still unknown. A read error may be the cause here, since a much bigger clone is one base away.

Trimming costs V 7 bases and J 7 bases, and their ends lie 13 bases apart. Spanning cysteine to phenylalanine, the CDR3 consists of 12 amino acids. Only the CDR3 DNA stays, 36 bases, in frame from base 1. According to the germline V gene, CDR1 reads MDHEN and CDR2 reads SYDVKM. The clonotype comes from a woman in her thirties or forties with Graves' ophthalmopathy. The chain is assembled from TRBV28 and TRBJ1-2, with TRBD1 as a weak D call on 5 bases. The specimen sequenced was blood. The CDR3 has the sequence CASIRRGFGYTF. The sequenced DNA is TGTGCCAGCATCAGAAGGGGTTTTGGCTACACCTTC.